This TCR beta chain comes out of a study of Ad26.COV2.S vaccination and SARS-CoV-2 variants. Study at large: It was the COV1001 Ad26.COV2.S trial arm that included the donor.

Clones were read by immunoSEQ multiplex PCR, and TCRdb kept only the in-frame ones, dropping some. Here the sample spans about 680,000 clones, roughly nine tenths being singletons. Points on this clone: Its antigen is unidentified. Compared with germline, one end of the junction differs, possibly owing to a read error.

Specified treatment: 15 to 20 received Ad26.COV2.S at low or high dose, single or two shots; 5 received placebo; per-sample allocation not given. Sampling occurred on day 63 after the first vaccine or placebo injection. Adults aged 18-55 years in Boston included the donor. The vaccine delivered Wuhan-strain SARS-CoV-2 spike through an Ad26 vector. Study-wide points: Substantial breadth in spike-specific CD8+ and CD4+ T cell responses was reportedly seen after vaccination.

The input for sequencing was peripheral blood, taken in a trial of Ad26.COV2.S vaccine versus placebo. This receptor was obtained from a person between 18 and 65 years old who received the Ad26.COV2.S COVID-19 vaccine or a placebo.

DNA for the CDR3: TGTGCCAGCAGCTTCCTAGGTACGGGACAGCTAGTGTCCTTT. Translating it yields CASSFLGTGQLVSF. This chain connects TRBV5-6 to TRBJ1-1; 7 positions agree with TRBD1. The CDR3 spans 14 residues. CDR1 is SGHDT and CDR2 is YYEEEE in the germline V gene.